This record looks at one T cell receptor (beta chain) sequence and its context. The data were taken from a study of T cell changes during pregnancy in multiple sclerosis. Generated by immunoSEQ multiplex PCR, the TCRdb table keeps only in-frame clones and is missing some. The sample lists approximately 70,000 clones; around 89% were seen once. This TCR was sampled from a female donor in good health, enrolled as a control in a pregnancy study. The sequences come from peripheral blood, collected in the first trimester of pregnancy.

DNA for the CDR3: TGTGCCAGCAGTTCCTCTACCTGGGGACAGGGGACTCACGAGCAGTACTTC. Protein product: CASSSSTWGQGTHEQYF. The rearrangement joins TRBV28 to TRBJ2-7, with 10 bases lining up with TRBD1. The CDR3 loop spans 17 amino acids. CDR1 MDHEN and CDR2 SYDVKM come from the germline V gene. The V segment lost 4 bases and the J segment 5 bases; nucleotides outside the gene matches: 14. The complete variable domain, with remaining parts taken from reference TRBV28 and TRBJ2-7, reads DVKVTQSSRYLVKRTGEKVFLECVQDMDHENMFWYRQDPGLGLRLIYFSYDVKMKEKGDIPEGYSVSREKKERFSLILESASTNQTSMYLCASSSSTWGQGTHEQYFGPGTRLTVT.